This T cell receptor beta chain was observed in a study of beta chain features in type 1 diabetes. On the study more broadly: Sorted cells examined across all samples numbered more than 100 million.

Sequencing targeted expressed TCRB transcripts, as all isolated RNA had been reverse transcribed. The data were produced by immunoSEQ multiplex PCR, yet TCRdb's version contains in-frame clones alone and is incomplete. Of around 450,000 clones listed, about 10% are singletons. In this sample, this clone turned up a few times. Its antigen is unidentified. Study findings and constraints: There were fewer insertions and more deletions at the VDJ junctions of type 1 diabetes patients.

This CDR3 contains 16 residues. Germline V CDR1 and CDR2: MDHEN, SYDVKM. The trim removed 7 bases at V and 2 bases at J, leaving 9 bases unmatched. The sequencing sample was made of naive CD4+ T cells from blood. The chain carries TRBV28 and TRBJ2-5, with 11 nucleotides matching TRBD1. This sequence was found in a woman younger than 30 in good health. The CDR3 spells CASKTRGQGVQETQYF. The CDR3 region has the DNA TGTGCCAGCAAAACTAGGGGACAGGGGGTACAAGAGACCCAGTACTTC.